A single sample is the source of the 16 T cell receptor beta chains below, sequenced in a study of Ad26.COV2.S vaccination and SARS-CoV-2 variants. Measured with immunoSEQ multiplex PCR; TCRdb has only the in-frame clones, and not every one. In the table there are hundreds of thousands of clones, roughly 91% of which are singletons. Treatment: roughly 18 received Ad26.COV2.S at low or high dose, single or two shots; roughly five received placebo; per-sample allocation not given. The samples date from day 63 after the first vaccine or placebo injection. The source material was peripheral blood, sampled in a trial of Ad26.COV2.S vaccine versus placebo. The receptors derive from a person aged 18-65 years who received the Ad26.COV2.S COVID-19 vaccine or a placebo.

This rearrangement joins TRBV25-1 to TRBJ1-1, with TRBD1 as a possible D gene (6 bases). Germline V gene lookup returns CDR1 MGHDK and CDR2 SYGVNS. The CDR3 covers 16 residues. Trimming shortened V by 2 bases and J by 0 bases, and 13 bases separated the two germline ends. The CDR3 reads CASSEGGGLVNTEAFF. The CDR3 DNA reads TGTGCCAGCAGTGAAGGGGGCGGGCTGGTGAACACTGAAGCTTTCTTT.

This clone occurred once. This chain connects TRBV7-2 to TRBJ1-3; no definite D call. The germline V gene encodes CDR1 SGHTA and CDR2 FQGNSA. V lost 8 bases and J lost 4, with 12 bases in between. There are 13 residues in the CDR3. The CDR3 bases are TGTGCCAGCCGCGGAGCGTACGGAAACACCATATATTTT. It specifies CASRGAYGNTIYF.

This clone has just a few counts. The J gene is TRBJ2-1, the V gene TRBV20-1; D remains ambiguous. Germline V gene data show CDR1 as DFQATT and CDR2 as SNEGSKA (reference sequence). Trimming left V 3 bases short and J 0 bases short, with 12 bases between. There are 15 residues in the CDR3. DNA for the CDR3: TGCAGTGCTAGTCGACTGTCCAGCTCCTACAATGAGCAGTTCTTC. Protein product: CSASRLSSSYNEQFF.

CDR3 loop: CASSQAQVSGEQYF. In nucleotides, the CDR3 is TGCGCCAGCAGCCAAGCCCAGGTTAGCGGCGAGCAGTACTTC. The rearrangement uses TRBV4-1 and TRBJ2-7; D is possibly TRBD2 (6 bases). Germline lookup yields CDR1 MGHRA and CDR2 YSYEKL. This CDR3 is built from 14 residues. Trimming cost V 1 base and J 6 bases, with 13 bases left between them.

The chain combines TRBV28 with TRBJ2-5; D is possibly TRBD1 (6 bases). V lost 5 bases and J 0 bases, leaving 10 bases between the germline ends. This CDR3 comprises 14 residues. Per germline, CDR1 MDHEN and CDR2 SYDVKM. The CDR3 sequence is CASSPTGYQETQYF. CDR3 DNA: TGTGCCAGCAGTCCCACAGGGTACCAAGAGACCCAGTACTTC.

This chain connects TRBV3-1 (or the pseudogene TRBV3-2) to TRBJ1-4, with 9 bases identical to TRBD1. V trimming: 4 bases; J trimming: 8 bases; junction bases outside the gene matches: 11. CDR1 LGHDT and CDR2 YNNKEL come from the germline V gene (reference sequence). CDR3 length: 16 residues. The CDR3 sequence: CASSRTGTGLGEKLFF. For the CDR3, the DNA is TGTGCCAGCAGCCGAACCGGGACAGGGCTTGGGGAAAAACTGTTTTTT.

The chain couples TRBV2 to TRBJ1-5; possible D gene TRBD1, 5 bases. This CDR3 contains 13 residues. The ends were cut back, 6 bases at V and 7 bases at J, with 13 bases in the middle. Germline V gene data show CDR1 as SNHLY and CDR2 as FYNNEI. The CDR3 DNA is TGTGCCAGCAGGGCGGGGGTAGGACAGCCCCAGCATTTT. Translated, it gives CASRAGVGQPQHF.

The rearrangement links TRBV5-5 to TRBJ2-1; TRBD2 agrees at 8 bases. Trimming cost V 0 bases and J 3 bases; bases outside gene matches: 5. The germline gives CDR1 SGHKS, CDR2 YYEKEE (reference sequence). The CDR3 has 16 amino acids. CDR3 nucleotides: TGTGCCAGCAGCTTGGTCGCCGGGAGGGTCTACAATGAGCAGTTCTTC. It encodes CASSLVAGRVYNEQFF.

The V call is TRBV2, the J call TRBJ1-1, with a possible D match to TRBD1 (5 bases). The V and J ends lost 5 bases and 11 bases respectively, with 15 bases between them. The germline V gene encodes CDR1 SNHLY and CDR2 FYNNEI. CDR3 length: 12 amino acids. CDR3 nucleotides: TGTGCCAGCAGTCCCGGGGGGGTTGCTGCTTTCTTT. This codes for CASSPGGVAAFF.

The V gene is TRBV6-4, the J gene TRBJ2-3; maybe TRBD1 (6 bases). Germline V gene data show CDR1 as MRHNA and CDR2 as SNTAGT. V lost 3 bases and J 0 bases, leaving 7 bases between the germline ends. This CDR3 comprises 14 residues. The CDR3 coding sequence is TGTGCCAGCAGTGAGGGGGCGAGCACAGATACGCAGTATTTT. Its protein product is CASSEGASTDTQYF.

About this clone: Other DNA sequences within the sample encode an identical CDR3. The J gene is TRBJ2-1, the V gene TRBV4-1; the D is unclear. V was trimmed by 1 base and J by 4 bases, leaving 11 bases between them. The CDR3 is 15 residues long. Germline loops: CDR1 MGHRA, CDR2 YSYEKL. The CDR3 nucleotides read TGCGCCAGCAGCCAAGGAGATAGTAGGTACAATGAGCAGTTCTTC. Translated, it gives CASSQGDSRYNEQFF.

The rearrangement uses TRBV7-2 and TRBJ2-1; 8 bases align to TRBD1. CDR1 and CDR2 (germline): SGHTA, FQGNSA. The CDR3 runs to 15 residues. V was clipped by 5 bases and J by 2 bases; unmatched bases: 5. CDR3 sequence (DNA): TGTGCCAGCAGCCTGGGGACAGGCCCCTACAATGAGCAGTTCTTC. Translated, it gives CASSLGTGPYNEQFF.

This clone showed up just a few times. The same CDR3 is also encoded by other DNA sequences in this sample. The V call is TRBV7-9, the J call TRBJ2-7; 9 bases fit TRBD1. The CDR3 totals 14 residues. Germline values: CDR1 SEHNR, CDR2 FQNEAQ (reference sequence). Losses at the gene ends were 4 bases for V and 2 bases for J; bases not matched to a gene: 3. Here the CDR3 DNA reads TGTGCCAGCAGCTCTGGACAGGGGACCTACGAGCAGTACTTC. Residues: CASSSGQGTYEQYF.

The chain combines TRBV19 with TRBJ1-5; 7 nucleotides align to TRBD1. Germline V gene lookup returns CDR1 LNHDA and CDR2 SQIVND (reference sequence). Trimming cost V 4 bases and J 4 bases; bases outside gene matches: 13. The CDR3 length is 17 residues. CDR3 region: CASSTPKVTGLNQPQHF. CDR3 nucleotides: TGTGCCAGTAGTACCCCTAAAGTGACAGGGCTTAATCAGCCCCAGCATTTT.

V and J are TRBV12-3 or TRBV12-4 and TRBJ2-7; D gene unclear. V lost 2 bases to trimming and J lost 7 bases, with 6 bases between them. The CDR3 totals 11 residues. The CDR3, as DNA: TGTGCCAGCAGTTTATCCTTTGAGCAGTACTTC. Amino acid sequence: CASSLSFEQYF.

The rearrangement links TRBV30 to TRBJ1-1; a possible D gene is TRBD1 (6 bases). Looked up from germline, CDR1 is GTSNPN and CDR2 is SVGIG (reference sequence). CDR3 size: 14 residues. Trimming removed 0 bases from V and 5 bases from J, with 13 bases in between. The CDR3 DNA follows: TGTGCCTGGAGTGTACGGCGGGGGGCGACTGAAGCTTTCTTT. Translating gives CAWSVRRGATEAFF.